This T cell receptor (beta chain) was identified during a study of response to subunit inactivated influenza vaccine. TCRdb re-called the RT-PCR reads through MiXCR, storing one row per CDR3 protein. The sample lists about 570,000 distinct CDR3 sequences; about 11% were seen once. This clonotype was seen many times. The junction departs from germline at one end; a sequencing error may be responsible. This sample was shared with a second study, whose subject was T cells expressing NK-cell markers. That work contributes: cDNA encoding TCR beta was synthesized via 5'RACE template switching incorporating UMIs. Serological testing identified most of the eight sequenced donors as HCMV-seropositive and one as seronegative. These clonotypes also led the CD3+CD56-NKG2C+ fraction in a handful of donors.

This clonotype was sampled from a man between 45 and 60 years old who received an inactivated influenza vaccine. Sequences were derived from PBMCs from blood, sampled on the day of vaccination.

Written as DNA, the CDR3 is TGCGCCAGCAGCTTTAGCGGGTCCTACAATGAGCAGTTCTTC. It translates to CASSFSGSYNEQFF. The chain combines TRBV7-2 with TRBJ2-1; 7 bases are a match to TRBD2. The CDR3 is made up of 14 amino acids. The germline gives CDR1 SGHTA, CDR2 FQGNSA.